This entry lists 10 T cell receptor beta chains sequenced from one sample in a study of blood T cell repertoires in COVID-19. Some clones are missing from TCRdb's copy, which holds only in-frame ones; the method was immunoSEQ multiplex PCR. This repertoire shows over 150,000 clones, more than 85% found once; its top ten account for less than 0.7%. The specimen was peripheral blood. The source is a man aged 55 to 70 with COVID-19, enrolled during active disease.

The chain uses TRBV19 and TRBJ2-6; D unclear. CDR3 length: 17 residues. CDR1 and CDR2 (germline): LNHDA, SQIVND (reference sequence). V lost 6 bases and J 2 bases, leaving 17 bases between the germline ends. Here the CDR3 DNA reads TGTGCCAGTAGCAACTGGAGAATAATCCCTGGGGCCAACGTCCTGACTTTC. It specifies CASSNWRIIPGANVLTF. The variable domain in full, completed from reference TRBV19 and TRBJ2-6, reads DGGITQSPKYLFRKEGQNVTLSCEQNLNHDAMYWYRQDPGQGLRLIYYSQIVNDFQKGDIAEGYSVSREKKESFPLTVTSAQKNPTAFYLCASSNWRIIPGANVLTFGAGSRLTVL.

V is TRBV3-1 (or the pseudogene TRBV3-2) and J is TRBJ2-2, with 8 bases identical to TRBD2. The germline V gene has CDR1 LGHDT and CDR2 YNNKEL (reference sequence). Trimming took 0 bases from V and 1 from J; bases not matched to a gene: 13. The CDR3 extends over 20 amino acids. CDR3 residues: CASSQDRAAGAGGNTGELFF. CDR3 sequence (DNA): TGTGCCAGCAGCCAAGATCGGGCAGCGGGAGCCGGGGGGAACACCGGGGAGCTGTTTTTT.

The V gene is TRBV2, the J gene TRBJ2-7; 7 bases line up with TRBD1. Trimming at V came to 4 bases and at J to 2 bases, leaving 2 bases not matched to a gene. The CDR3 extends over 13 amino acids. Germline V lookup: CDR1 SNHLY, CDR2 FYNNEI. The CDR3 loop reads CASSVGQAYEQYF. The CDR3 DNA reads TGTGCCAGCAGTGTTGGACAGGCCTACGAGCAGTACTTC.

This chain uses TRBV19 with TRBJ2-7; a weak D match, TRBD2 (8 bases). The CDR3 has 15 amino acids. Trimming took 3 bases from V and 2 from J, leaving 14 bases between them. CDR1 is LNHDA, CDR2 SQIVND, per germline (reference sequence). In DNA form, the CDR3 reads TGTGCCAGTAGTATCCCGGGAGGGGGCACCTACGAGCAGTACTTC. It encodes CASSIPGGGTYEQYF.

This clone was observed a few times. The chain employs TRBV4-3 and TRBJ1-6; 8 bases map to TRBD1. Trimming cost V 0 bases and J 5 bases; bases outside gene matches: 9. The V gene's germline CDR1 is LGHNA and CDR2 YSLEER. The CDR3 length is 18 residues. CDR3 nucleotides: TGCGCCAGCAGCCAAGACCTCAGGGGGACAGGTGATAATTCACCCCTCCACTTT. It encodes CASSQDLRGTGDNSPLHF.

This clone has more than one count but fewer than ten. The chain has TRBV4-3 and TRBJ1-5; maybe TRBD1 (5 bases). Per germline, CDR1 LGHNA and CDR2 YSLEER. The CDR3 loop spans 16 amino acids. V was shortened by 0 bases and J by 3 bases, with 12 bases between the two germline ends. CDR3 in amino acids: CASSQDTRALNQPQHF. The CDR3 DNA is TGCGCCAGCAGCCAAGATACCAGGGCCCTCAATCAGCCCCAGCATTTT.

V and J are TRBV6-1 and TRBJ1-1, with D maybe TRBD1 (5 bases). CDR1 is MNHNS and CDR2 is SASEGT in the germline V gene. The CDR3 is 14 amino acids. Trimming stripped 2 bases from V and 6 bases from J, with 13 bases between. The chain's CDR3 is CASSELQGLPEAFF. The CDR3, as DNA: TGTGCCAGCAGTGAATTGCAGGGATTGCCTGAAGCTTTCTTT.

This clone came up once. The V and J genes are TRBV7-6 and TRBJ2-1; 7 bases line up with TRBD2. The CDR3 is 16 amino acids. CDR1 is SGHVS and CDR2 is FNYEAQ in the germline V gene. J was trimmed by 8 bases and V by 4 bases; bases with no gene match: 14. CDR3 residues: CASSSAGDGMGDEQFF. The CDR3 DNA reads as TGTGCCAGCAGCTCGGCGGGGGACGGGATGGGCGATGAGCAGTTCTTC.

The V gene is TRBV19, the J gene TRBJ2-2; TRBD1 aligns across 9 bases. This CDR3 spans 15 amino acids. V dropped 3 bases and J dropped 6; count of bases not matched to a gene: 5. The germline V gene has CDR1 LNHDA and CDR2 SQIVND (reference sequence). CDR3 residues: CASSIGTGIAGELFF. Written as DNA, the CDR3 is TGTGCCAGTAGTATTGGGACAGGGATTGCCGGGGAGCTGTTTTTT.

The chain is built from TRBV27 and TRBJ1-2; TRBD1 might be the D (5 bases). V dropped 0 bases and J dropped 4 bases, with 12 bases sitting between them. CDR1 MNHEY and CDR2 SMNVEV come from the germline V gene (reference sequence). There are 15 residues in the CDR3. CDR3 sequence: CASSLSGRRFYGYTF. As DNA, the CDR3 is TGTGCCAGCAGTTTATCGGGGCGTCGCTTCTATGGCTACACCTTC.